One sample yielded the 16 T cell receptor beta chains listed below, sequenced in a study of cytomegalovirus exposure and HLA in healthy donors. Primers included in the PCR were 60 Vbeta and 13 Jbeta primers. Here immunoSEQ multiplex PCR was the method, and the copy in TCRdb shows in-frame clones only, minus some. Of 29,000 or so clones listed, roughly 60% were seen once; the top ten hold around 40%. What was sequenced was PBMCs. These receptors originate from a male donor in good health and CMV-seropositive.

V usage is TRBV6-6 and J usage is TRBJ1-5; D not resolved. In germline, CDR1 is MNHNY, CDR2 SVGAGI (reference sequence). CDR3 length: 14 amino acids. V lost 8 bases and J lost 1, with 12 bases in between. The CDR3 DNA is TGTGCCAGCGGCCAGAGGCGAAGCAATCAGCCCCAGCATTTT. Its protein is CASGQRRSNQPQHF.

This chain joins TRBV4-1 and TRBJ2-1; TRBD2 matches 11 bases. Trimming cost V 1 base and J 10 bases; bases outside gene matches: 3. Germline loops: CDR1 MGHRA, CDR2 YSYEKL. CDR3 length: 14 residues. CDR3 DNA sequence: TGCGCCAGCAGCCAAGGAAGGACTAGCGGGGAGCAGTTCTTC. It translates to CASSQGRTSGEQFF.

This clone was counted only a few times. At one of its ends the junction is not consistent with the germline gene, which may arise from a read error. This chain connects TRBV6-5 to TRBJ2-1; TRBD1 agrees at 7 bases. The CDR3 has 13 residues. Germline CDR1 is MNHEY and CDR2 is SVGAGI. The DNA for the CDR3 is TGTGCCAGTGTCGGGACAGCCTACAGTGAGCAGTTCTTC. It yields the protein CASVGTAYSEQFF.

The V and J genes are TRBV27 and TRBJ1-5, with D possibly matching TRBD1 (5 bases). CDR3 length equals 13 residues. Trimming stripped 6 bases from V and 9 bases from J, with 15 bases between. Germline lookup yields CDR1 MNHEY and CDR2 SMNVEV (reference sequence). For the CDR3, the DNA is TGTGCCAGCAGCCTTAGTGGAAGGGGGCCCCAGCATTTT. Amino acids: CASSLSGRGPQHF.

This chain links TRBV5-1 with TRBJ2-1; 8 nucleotides align to TRBD2. The CDR3 extends over 17 amino acids. With V trimmed by 4 bases and J by 3 bases, 12 bases remained unmatched. CDR1 SGHRS and CDR2 YFSETQ come from the germline V gene. This chain's CDR3 is CASSLTSTSGVYNEQFF. CDR3 in DNA: TGCGCCAGCAGCCTAACCTCTACTAGCGGCGTCTACAATGAGCAGTTCTTC.

This clone turned up a few times. The rearrangement joins TRBV4-1 to TRBJ1-3, with D possibly TRBD1 on 5 matching bases. Germline loops: CDR1 MGHRA, CDR2 YSYEKL. The CDR3 spans 16 residues. Trimming removed 2 bases at V and 0 bases at J, with 11 bases between. The CDR3 nucleotides are TGCGCCAGCAGCCAACAGGGCAGCTTCTCTGGAAACACCATATATTTT. Translated, it gives CASSQQGSFSGNTIYF.

This clone is deemed medium-sized. The same CDR3 can be traced to other DNA sequences in this sample. The chain recombines TRBV5-1 with TRBJ2-6; 7 bases line up with TRBD2. The junction had 3 bases not matched to a gene; V was cut back by 2 bases and J by 4 bases. Germline CDR1 is SGHRS and CDR2 is YFSETQ. The CDR3 has 15 residues. CDR3 nucleotide sequence: TGCGCCAGCAGCTTCGGGGGGTCCGGGGCCAACGTCCTGACTTTC. Encoded protein: CASSFGGSGANVLTF.

This chain connects TRBV19 to TRBJ2-7; weak D call: TRBD1 (6 bases). The CDR3 loop spans 15 amino acids. Germline lookup yields CDR1 LNHDA and CDR2 SQIVND (reference sequence). V dropped 1 base and J dropped 2 bases, with 12 bases sitting between them. The CDR3 DNA reads as TGTGCCAGTAGTATAGGGACAGCAGCCCCCTACGAGCAGTACTTC. This translates into CASSIGTAAPYEQYF. The full variable domain, its missing parts supplied by reference TRBV19 and TRBJ2-7, is DGGITQSPKYLFRKEGQNVTLSCEQNLNHDAMYWYRQDPGQGLRLIYYSQIVNDFQKGDIAEGYSVSREKKESFPLTVTSAQKNPTAFYLCASSIGTAAPYEQYFGPGTRLTVT.

The V call is TRBV4-1, the J call TRBJ2-3; 10 bases line up with TRBD2. Germline trimming cut 0 bases from V and 6 bases from J; bases unmatched to any gene: 9. Germline CDR1 is MGHRA and CDR2 is YSYEKL. The CDR3 covers 17 residues. The CDR3 DNA reads as TGCGCCAGCAGCCAAGATATAGGGGCTAGCGGGAGTGATACGCAGTATTTT. It yields the protein CASSQDIGASGSDTQYF.

This clone has only a few counts. The gene calls are TRBV5-1 and TRBJ2-1; possible D gene TRBD2, 6 bases. CDR3 length: 15 amino acids. Germline V lookup: CDR1 SGHRS, CDR2 YFSETQ. V lost 0 bases and J lost 3, with 10 bases in between. The DNA for the CDR3 is TGCGCCAGCAGCTTGGGTGTGGGAGGCTACAATGAGCAGTTCTTC. Translating gives CASSLGVGGYNEQFF.

This rearrangement joins TRBV9 to TRBJ2-1, with 11 bases lining up with TRBD2. Germline CDR1 and CDR2: SGDLS and YYNGEE. V gave up 3 bases and J gave up 6 bases; unmatched junction bases: 8. This CDR3 has 16 amino acids. The chain's CDR3 is CASSAPGTSGFNEQFF. The DNA of the CDR3 is TGTGCCAGCAGCGCTCCCGGGACTAGCGGTTTCAATGAGCAGTTCTTC.

The rearrangement joins TRBV6-4 to TRBJ2-1; TRBD2 matches 13 bases. Germline CDR1 MRHNA, CDR2 SNTAGT. The CDR3 has 14 residues. V dropped 2 bases and J dropped 8; count of bases not matched to a gene: 0. The CDR3 DNA reads as TGTGCCAGCAGTGACGGACTAGCGGGAGATGAGCAGTTCTTC. Translating it yields CASSDGLAGDEQFF.

The chain is built from TRBV5-6 and TRBJ2-7, with a possible D match to TRBD2 (7 bases). The germline V gene encodes CDR1 SGHDT and CDR2 YYEEEE. The ends were cut back, 4 bases at V and 5 bases at J, with 13 bases in the middle. This CDR3 spans 13 amino acids. The CDR3 sequence: CASSRWGGHEQYF. The CDR3 nucleotides read TGTGCCAGCAGCCGGTGGGGGGGCCACGAGCAGTACTTC. Full variable domain (rest looked up from reference TRBV5-6 and TRBJ2-7): DAGVTQSPTHLIKTRGQQVTLRCSPKSGHDTVSWYQQALGQGPQFIFQYYEEEERQRGNFPDRFSGHQFPNYSSELNVNALLLGDSALYLCASSRWGGHEQYFGPGTRLTVT.

This clone was detected once. V and J are TRBV9 and TRBJ2-3; the D gene is possibly TRBD2 (5 bases). V lost 5 bases to trimming and J lost 2 bases, with 12 bases between them. The CDR3 sequence is 14 residues long. CDR1 is SGDLS and CDR2 is YYNGEE in the germline V gene. Written as DNA, the CDR3 is TGTGCCAGCAGTCCCGGGGTCACCACAGATACGCAGTATTTT. It translates to CASSPGVTTDTQYF.

The chain recombines TRBV19 with TRBJ2-7; 8 positions match TRBD2. The CDR3 totals 15 residues. Germline values: CDR1 LNHDA, CDR2 SQIVND (reference sequence). V was clipped by 5 bases and J by 0 bases; unmatched bases: 6. The CDR3: CASSVPGGRSYEQYF. The CDR3 region has the DNA TGTGCCAGTAGTGTTCCGGGAGGGCGCTCCTACGAGCAGTACTTC. Complete variable domain (other parts from reference TRBV19 and TRBJ2-7): DGGITQSPKYLFRKEGQNVTLSCEQNLNHDAMYWYRQDPGQGLRLIYYSQIVNDFQKGDIAEGYSVSREKKESFPLTVTSAQKNPTAFYLCASSVPGGRSYEQYFGPGTRLTVT.

J is TRBJ2-1 and V is TRBV5-1, with D maybe TRBD1 (5 bases). V was cut by 7 bases and J by 5 bases, with 13 bases left in between. Germline CDR1 SGHRS, CDR2 YFSETQ. The CDR3 runs to 13 residues. The CDR3 sequence is CASSSRVDNEQFF. In DNA form, the CDR3 reads TGCGCCAGCTCCTCCAGGGTCGACAATGAGCAGTTCTTC.